The clone carrying this T cell receptor (beta chain) was observed many times. The sample comes from a study of T cells in Graves' hyperthyroidism and ophthalmopathy. Diagnosis of hyperthyroidism was new in patients aged 18 to 65, and its duration was under 2 months. From RNA transcripts, TCR beta CDR3 regions were amplified. The HTBI primer set drove a first-round RT-PCR of the TCR CDR3. Via MiXCR, TCRdb re-called the multiplex PCR reads, giving one row per CDR3 protein. The data show under 450,000 distinct CDR3 sequences, roughly 14% seen once. The CDR3 runs to 19 residues. Germline CDR1 and CDR2: LGHDT and YNNKEL (reference sequence). Germline trimming cut 0 bases from V and 1 base from J; bases unmatched to any gene: 9.

The genes are TRBV3-1 and TRBJ2-3, with 11 bases identical to TRBD2. Sequenced sample: blood. The source is a young woman with Graves' hyperthyroidism. Here the CDR3 reads CASSQDARTSGSRTDTQYF. For the CDR3, the DNA is TGTGCCAGCAGCCAAGATGCCCGCACTAGCGGGAGCCGCACAGATACGCAGTATTTT.